One T cell receptor beta chain is described in this entry. Its binding antigen is unknown. Base qualities are not recorded, but no much larger clone differs from it by a single base. Explained via the paper, the time point label denotes: baseline before first vaccination. Reading the label with the study, this specimen's treatment or condition is: meningococcal conjugate vaccine given as trial control. Samples from vaccinated people were obtained from the UK trials COV001 and COV002, which included a single-blind randomized controlled phase 2/3 trial of AZD1222 (ChAdOx1 nCoV-19) in healthy adults. Trial participant PBMC samples were collected at day 0 and day 28 after the second dose for TCRbeta chain sequencing. The CDR3 regions of human TCRbeta chains were analyzed by immunosequencing. The paper's data handling went like this. Repertoire TCRs were matched against a reference library of SARS-CoV-2-specific TCRs generated with the MIRA antigen-specificity platform. Breadth meant the fraction of unique TCRs that were SARS-CoV-2-associated, whereas depth meant the fraction of total T cells that were SARS-CoV-2-associated. Each spike-specific TCR was assigned to its reactive spike region and to a CD4 or CD8 class using the MIRA data. Log10-transformed breadth and depth values were compared by one-way ANOVA with Sidak's multiple comparisons tests. TCRdb retrieved this table from immuneACCESS and kept in-frame rearrangements only. Not all clones are present; in checked studies, unresolved V genes account for under half, and no reason is known for the remainder. The D gene and trimming were derived from the DNA, and the V and J assignments and clone size from that table. Across this sample there are under 200,000 clones, with about 91% seen only once. The top ten clonotypes cover around 4% of the sample.

The sample belongs to a study of T cell responses to AZD1222 COVID-19 vaccine (dated by TCRdb to the early 2020s). About the study as a whole: A total of under 250 trial participants underwent TCR sequencing, of whom approximately 200 had received two doses of AZD1222 and some 25 had received two doses of the MenACWY control vaccine. Enrollment into the trials was organized by age into subgroups of 18-55, 56-69 and 70-plus years, and those subgroups contained roughly 150, 30 and 60 TCR-sequenced participants, respectively.

The CDR3 sequence holds 13 residues, the cysteine and phenylalanine included. Only CDR3 DNA remains: 39 bases, in frame from the first base. V lost 5 bases and J lost 7 bases; the stretch between them is 12 bases long. The germline V gene (reference sequence) sets CDR1 to MNHEY and CDR2 to SMNVEV. The paper's findings and limits, for the study overall: Nearly half of unique spike-specific TCRs reportedly recognized epitopes outside regions mutated in the B.1.351 and B.1.1.7 variants. Because no day 14 peak-response samples were available, the repertoires could be characterized only after the peak T cell response. After two AZD1222 doses, spike-specific TCR breadth and depth were significantly higher than at day 0 and than in MenACWY recipients. The 56-69-year group was small, and its depth increase did not reach significance, likely because of low power. Conclusions about previously exposed vaccinees are limited, since just six or seven AZD1222 recipients were seropositive for SARS-CoV-2 at baseline. Participants were mostly white British and included more females than males, and it was suggested by the authors that clonal diversity may have been underestimated. The vaccine-associated CD4 TCRs covered the entire spike protein, and the dominant responses fell in regions 160-218 and 743-854.

This chain joins TRBV27 to TRBJ1-5, with the D gene not clear enough to name. The clonotype comes from an adult in good health. Here the sequenced sample was peripheral blood, taken on day 0 of MenACWY control vaccination. The nucleotides read TGTGCCAGCAGTCTGGCGGGTAAACAGCCCCAGCATTTT. Its protein product is CASSLAGKQPQHF.